This TCR beta chain was captured by sequencing in a study of blood T cells in healthy people across ages. It was with a sample-barcoded 5' primer and a J-beta primer mix that a second PCR of roughly 7 to 12 cycles was run. TCRdb re-analysed the 5' RACE reads in MiXCR, keeping a single row per CDR3 protein. Of almost 300,000 distinct CDR3 sequences listed, 25% to 30% are singletons. CDR1 and CDR2 (germline): SGHTA, FQGNSA. The V end was cut by 3 bases, the J end by 12 bases, with 15 bases between. The CDR3 runs to 13 residues. This clonotype has only a few counts. Sequenced: blood. V usage is TRBV7-2 and J usage is TRBJ2-1; D might be TRBD2 (5 bases). This receptor was taken from an older woman in good health. The CDR3 coding sequence is TGTGCCAGCAGCTTCGGCTTCCTAGCTGCGCAGTTCTTC. The encoded protein is CASSFGFLAAQFF.